What follows are 32 T cell receptor beta chains derived from one specimen sequenced in a study of T cells in Graves' hyperthyroidism and ophthalmopathy. What was amplified from RNA transcripts were TCR beta CDR3 regions. HTBI primers were the set used in a first-round RT-PCR of the TCR CDR3. TCRdb fed the multiplex PCR reads into MiXCR, producing one record per CDR3 protein. The table shows about 210,000 distinct CDR3 sequences, with 15% to 20% occurring only once. Sequencing input: blood. The receptors come from a man between 50 and 59 years old with Graves' hyperthyroidism.

The chain employs TRBV5-1 and TRBJ2-4; D is unclear. Trimming removed 4 bases at V and 3 bases at J, with 14 bases between. Germline CDR1 reads SGHRS; CDR2 reads YFSETQ. The CDR3 has 15 amino acids. The CDR3 DNA reads TGCGCCAGCAGCCTCCCGTTGGTTGGCAAAAACATTCAGTACTTC. As protein: CASSLPLVGKNIQYF.

This clonotype was counted at least ten times. The chain couples TRBV5-1 to TRBJ2-7, with 10 nucleotides matching TRBD2. With 3 bases clipped from V and 2 bases from J, the junction kept 5 bases outside the gene matches. The CDR3 consists of 15 residues. CDR1 is SGHRS, CDR2 YFSETQ, per germline. This CDR3 is CASSSLAGGTYEQYF. The CDR3 DNA reads as TGCGCCAGCAGCTCTTTAGCGGGAGGCACCTACGAGCAGTACTTC.

Many counts were recorded for this clonotype. The chain recombines TRBV28 with TRBJ2-7; D not certain. Trimming removed 7 bases from V and 3 bases from J, with 13 bases in between. This CDR3 has 13 residues. Looked up from germline, CDR1 is MDHEN and CDR2 is SYDVKM. The CDR3 region is CASKQNSIYEQYF. The CDR3 DNA follows: TGTGCCAGCAAACAGAACTCTATCTACGAGCAGTACTTC.

This chain links TRBV28 with TRBJ1-5; 7 bases match TRBD1. From germline, CDR1 is MDHEN and CDR2 SYDVKM. With V trimmed by 6 bases and J by 6 bases, 14 bases remained unmatched. This CDR3 comprises 16 residues. CDR3 DNA: TGTGCCAGCAGCCCTCTACAGGGGAAAGGGGGTCAGCCCCAGCATTTT. This encodes CASSPLQGKGGQPQHF.

The rearrangement links TRBV20-1 to TRBJ2-1; weak D call: TRBD2 (6 bases). The V gene's germline CDR1 is DFQATT and CDR2 SNEGSKA (reference sequence). V lost 6 bases and J 6 bases, leaving 24 bases between the germline ends. This CDR3 has 16 residues. CDR3 sequence reads: CSARPIYSGAFNEQFF. The CDR3 nucleotides read TGCAGTGCGAGGCCGATTTACTCGGGAGCTTTCAATGAGCAGTTCTTC.

The chain combines TRBV6-2 or TRBV6-3 with TRBJ2-1; perhaps D is TRBD1 or TRBD2 (7 bases each). The CDR3 covers 15 residues. CDR1 and CDR2 from the germline V gene are MNHEY and SVGEGT. V lost 2 bases, J lost 2 bases, and 10 bases lay in between. The CDR3 loop reads CASSYQGGAYNEQFF. As DNA, the CDR3 is TGTGCCAGCAGTTACCAGGGGGGGGCCTACAATGAGCAGTTCTTC.

This clonotype was seen a few times. The chain combines TRBV4-1 with TRBJ2-4; 13 positions match TRBD2. Germline loops: CDR1 MGHRA, CDR2 YSYEKL. The CDR3 extends over 19 amino acids. Unmatched junction bases numbered 14, after V lost 2 bases and J lost 7 bases. The CDR3 loop is CASSQPTSGRANSRNIQYF. The CDR3 coding sequence is TGCGCCAGCAGCCAACCCACTAGCGGGAGGGCAAATAGTCGGAACATTCAGTACTTC.

This clonotype was counted at least ten times. The V and J genes are TRBV7-9 and TRBJ1-1; possible D gene TRBD1, 6 bases. This CDR3 region has 14 residues. Trimming removed 5 bases from V and 1 base from J, with 11 bases in between. Per the germline V gene, CDR1 is SEHNR and CDR2 is FQNEAQ (reference sequence). CDR3 amino acids: CASSIPGANTEAFF. The CDR3 DNA reads as TGTGCCAGCAGCATTCCGGGGGCGAACACTGAAGCTTTCTTT.

This sequence joins TRBV28 and TRBJ2-7; D is possibly TRBD1 (5 bases). The V end was cut by 5 bases, the J end by 8 bases, with 16 bases between. Germline CDR1 MDHEN, CDR2 SYDVKM. This CDR3 is 13 amino acids long. CDR3 nucleotide sequence: TGTGCCAGCAGTGGACAAGCTTTACGGAAGCAGTACTTC. Translating gives CASSGQALRKQYF.

This clonotype was seen only a few times. This may come from a read error, since a much larger clone is one base off. V and J are TRBV20-1 and TRBJ2-1; the D gene is possibly TRBD2 (6 bases). Germline assignment: CDR1 DFQATT and CDR2 SNEGSKA (reference sequence). Trimming removed 1 base at V and 4 bases at J, with 17 bases between. This CDR3 has 16 amino acids. CDR3 amino acids: CSARGEDCRLYNEQFF. CDR3 DNA: TGCAGTGCTAGAGGGGAGGACTGCCGACTTTACAATGAGCAGTTCTTC.

As for this clonotype: A read error may explain this, as a much larger clone is one base away. It is likely a read error, because the conserved phenylalanine at the end of the CDR3 is missing. This rearrangement joins TRBV28 to TRBJ2-2; D unclear. This CDR3 has 10 amino acids. CDR1 is MDHEN and CDR2 is SYDVKM in the germline V gene. The V gene lost 5 bases and the J gene lost 7 bases, with 2 bases spanning the gap. For the CDR3, the DNA is TGTGCCAGCAGTGGCGGGGAGCTGTTTTCT. Protein product: CASSGGELFS.

This clonotype has ten or more counts. The genes are TRBV28 and TRBJ2-3; 11 nucleotides agree with TRBD2. Germline trimming cut 5 bases from V and 1 base from J; bases unmatched to any gene: 20. The CDR3 covers 21 residues. Germline-derived CDR1 and CDR2 are MDHEN and SYDVKM. The CDR3 DNA sequence: TGTGCCAGCAGTCAGTCGAAAGGGGGTAGCGGGAGGGATAACCGCACAGATACGCAGTATTTT. This codes for CASSQSKGGSGRDNRTDTQYF.

This chain uses TRBV29-1 with TRBJ2-7, with TRBD1 as a possible D gene (5 bases). Trimming took off 4 bases at V and 0 bases at J, with 10 bases between the two ends. Per germline, CDR1 SQVTM and CDR2 ANQGSEA. CDR3 length equals 13 residues. The CDR3 sequence is CSVGGDSSYEQYF. Written as DNA, the CDR3 is TGCAGCGTTGGTGGTGACAGCTCCTACGAGCAGTACTTC.

This clonotype was picked up many times. The chain recombines TRBV10-3 with TRBJ2-7; tentatively, D is TRBD1 or TRBD2 (5 bases each). Germline lookup yields CDR1 ENHRY and CDR2 SYGVKD. This CDR3 is built from 13 residues. Deletions cut 10 bases from V and 0 bases from J, with 13 bases between. The CDR3 nucleotides are TGTGCCACTGGGACGCAAAGCTCCTACGAGCAGTACTTC. Translation: CATGTQSSYEQYF.

The rearrangement uses TRBV20-1 and TRBJ1-5; D gene uncertain. The V end was cut by 6 bases, the J end by 0 bases, with 15 bases between. Germline CDR1 is DFQATT and CDR2 is SNEGSKA (reference sequence). This CDR3 has 15 residues. CDR3 nucleotides: TGCAGTGCGAGGACGGGCAGTGATAGCAATCAGCCCCAGCATTTT. The encoded protein is CSARTGSDSNQPQHF.

The chain carries TRBV4-1 and TRBJ2-7; no clear D. Trimming took off 1 base at V and 2 bases at J, with 9 bases between the two ends. In germline, CDR1 is MGHRA, CDR2 YSYEKL. This CDR3 has 14 amino acids. The CDR3 spells CASSQVPETYEQYF. The CDR3 DNA reads TGCGCCAGCAGCCAAGTACCGGAGACCTACGAGCAGTACTTC.

This clonotype was seen a handful of times. In DNA form, the CDR3 reads TGCGCCAGCAGCTTGGAACCGGCTAGCTCCTACAATGAGCAGTTCTTC. The encoded protein is CASSLEPASSYNEQFF. V is TRBV5-1 and J is TRBJ2-1, with D hard to call. V gave up 0 bases and J gave up 0 bases, with 10 bases separating them. In germline, CDR1 is SGHRS, CDR2 YFSETQ. There are 16 residues in the CDR3.

Many counts were recorded for this clonotype. The chain joins TRBV28 to TRBJ1-5; D remains ambiguous. CDR3 length: 15 amino acids. CDR1 is MDHEN, CDR2 SYDVKM, per germline. The ends were cut back, 8 bases at V and 1 base at J, with 15 bases in the middle. This CDR3 is CASLSQRWSNQPQHF. CDR3 bases: TGTGCCAGCCTGTCCCAAAGATGGAGCAATCAGCCCCAGCATTTT.

V is TRBV29-1 and J is TRBJ2-5, with 12 nucleotides matching TRBD1. Per the germline V gene, CDR1 is SQVTM and CDR2 is ANQGSEA. Losses at the gene ends were 6 bases for V and 5 bases for J; bases not matched to a gene: 7. This CDR3 region has 14 residues. The CDR3 nucleotides are TGCAGCGTGGGACAGGGGGCTCGGGGCGAGACCCAGTACTTC. Its protein is CSVGQGARGETQYF.

With respect to this clonotype: No conserved phenylalanine or tryptophan ends this CDR3, so it is likely a read error. This chain links TRBV5-1 with TRBJ2-3, with D hard to call. The ends were cut back, 4 bases at V and 4 bases at J, with 10 bases in the middle. This CDR3 comprises 13 residues. Germline CDR1 and CDR2: SGHRS and YFSETQ. The CDR3 region is CASSLPGSDTQYS. CDR3 coding DNA: TGCGCCAGCAGCCTCCCCGGCTCAGATACGCAGTATTCT.

With regard to this clonotype: This may arise from a read error, as a much more abundant clone is one base away. The chain uses TRBV7-2 and TRBJ2-7; TRBD1 or TRBD2 may be the D gene (5 bases each). Germline V gene sequence: CDR1 SGHTA, CDR2 FQGNSA. CDR3 length: 14 amino acids. Trimming removed 0 bases from V and 7 bases from J, with 13 bases in between. DNA of the CDR3: TGTGCCAGCAGCTTAGCGTGGGGGTCTGAGGAGCAGTACTTC. Translated: CASSLAWGSEEQYF.

The chain couples TRBV12-5 to TRBJ2-3; D is ambiguous. The germline V gene has CDR1 LGHNT and CDR2 FRNRAP. The length of the CDR3 is 15 residues. Deletions cut 3 bases from V and 4 bases from J, with 14 bases between. The CDR3 DNA sequence: TGTGCTAGTGGTTTAGGCCCCGGCGCGTCAGATACGCAGTATTTT. This gives the protein CASGLGPGASDTQYF. The full variable domain, its missing parts supplied by reference TRBV12-5 and TRBJ2-3, is DARVTQTPRHKVTEMGQEVTMRCQPILGHNTVFWYRQTMMQGLELLAYFRNRAPLDDSGMPKDRFSAEMPDATLATLKIQPSEPRDSAVYFCASGLGPGASDTQYFGPGTRLTVL.

The CDR3 region is CASSAGAGGGNIQYF. Here the CDR3 DNA reads TGTGCCAGCAGCGCCGGAGCGGGGGGGGGAAACATTCAGTACTTC. The chain has TRBV9 and TRBJ2-4, with 10 bases that match TRBD2. The junction had 6 bases not matched to a gene; V was cut back by 3 bases and J by 6 bases. This CDR3 contains 15 residues. Germline V gene sequence: CDR1 SGDLS, CDR2 YYNGEE. The complete variable domain, with remaining parts taken from reference TRBV9 and TRBJ2-4, reads DSGVTQTPKHLITATGQRVTLRCSPRSGDLSVYWYQQSLDQGLQFLIQYYNGEERAKGNILERFSAQQFPDLHSELNLSSLELGDSALYFCASSAGAGGGNIQYFGAGTRLSVL.

This clonotype appeared many times. This chain links TRBV2 with TRBJ2-7; D unresolved. V lost 4 bases to trimming and J lost 0 bases, with 7 bases between them. This CDR3 has 13 amino acids. Per the germline V gene, CDR1 is SNHLY and CDR2 is FYNNEI. The CDR3 protein is CASSGFTSYEQYF. The CDR3 DNA sequence: TGTGCCAGCAGTGGGTTTACCTCCTACGAGCAGTACTTC.

The chain has TRBV4-2 and TRBJ2-2, with TRBD1 as a possible D gene (5 bases). Per germline, CDR1 LGHNA and CDR2 YNFKEQ. With 0 bases removed from V and 5 bases from J, the gap between germline ends came to 10 bases. The CDR3 is made up of 15 amino acids. CDR3 sequence: CASSQDGAGTGELFF. CDR3 DNA sequence: TGTGCCAGCAGCCAAGATGGGGCCGGGACCGGGGAGCTGTTTTTT.

The chain uses TRBV27 and TRBJ2-7; 13 bases align to TRBD2. Germline lookup yields CDR1 MNHEY and CDR2 SMNVEV (reference sequence). The length of the CDR3 is 15 residues. The trim removed 7 bases at V and 5 bases at J, leaving 8 bases unmatched. In DNA form, the CDR3 reads TGTGCCAGCACCAGGACTAGCGGGAGATCGCACGAGCAGTACTTC. Its translation is CASTRTSGRSHEQYF.

This clonotype was observed at least ten times. V gene TRBV12-3 or TRBV12-4 combines with J gene TRBJ1-6, with a possible D match to TRBD1 (6 bases). CDR3 size: 12 residues. V lost 6 bases and J lost 8, with 8 bases in between. CDR3 in amino acids: CASRPGDSPLHF. The CDR3 nucleotides are TGTGCCAGCAGGCCAGGGGATTCACCCCTCCACTTT.

At least ten counts were recorded for this clonotype. V gene TRBV28 combines with J gene TRBJ2-1; 8 nucleotides match TRBD1. Germline V gene data show CDR1 as MDHEN and CDR2 as SYDVKM. There are 15 residues in the CDR3. V trimming: 7 bases; J trimming: 12 bases; junction bases outside the gene matches: 17. CDR3 DNA: TGTGCCAGCATCCAGGACAGGGCGAGGCATGGGCGGCAGTTCTTC. It translates to CASIQDRARHGRQFF. Looking up the rest from reference TRBV28 and TRBJ2-1 gives the full variable domain: DVKVTQSSRYLVKRTGEKVFLECVQDMDHENMFWYRQDPGLGLRLIYFSYDVKMKEKGDIPEGYSVSREKKERFSLILESASTNQTSMYLCASIQDRARHGRQFFGPGTRLTVL.

The genes are TRBV30 and TRBJ1-5; the D is unclear. The V gene lost 0 bases and the J gene lost 3 bases, with 6 bases spanning the gap. CDR1 and CDR2 (germline): GTSNPN, SVGIG (reference sequence). The CDR3 is made up of 13 amino acids. CDR3 DNA sequence: TGTGCCTGGAGTGTACAGACCAATCAGCCCCAGCATTTT. Encoded protein: CAWSVQTNQPQHF.

This clonotype came up many times. This chain connects TRBV28 to TRBJ2-7; no reliable D call. CDR3 length: 14 residues. Trimming removed 0 bases at V and 6 bases at J, with 12 bases between. Germline lookup yields CDR1 MDHEN and CDR2 SYDVKM. The chain's CDR3 is CASSLWPSGVEQYF. As DNA, the CDR3 is TGTGCCAGCAGTTTATGGCCCAGTGGGGTCGAGCAGTACTTC.

The chain uses TRBV6-1 and TRBJ2-7; unclear D gene. The V end lost 7 bases, the J end lost 3 bases, and 10 bases lay between the germline ends. This CDR3 is built from 12 residues. CDR1 is MNHNS, CDR2 SASEGT, per germline. The CDR3 spells CASTPNYYEQYF. The CDR3 DNA follows: TGTGCCAGCACCCCAAACTACTACGAGCAGTACTTC.

A few counts support this clonotype. This chain links TRBV9 with TRBJ1-3; no clear D. Deletions cut 8 bases from V and 3 bases from J, with 12 bases between. The CDR3 has 13 amino acids. Per germline, CDR1 SGDLS and CDR2 YYNGEE. CDR3 sequence reads: CASNPGFGNTIYF. In nucleotides, the CDR3 is TGTGCCAGTAACCCCGGTTTTGGAAACACCATATATTTT.